This TCR beta chain comes out of a study of blood T cell repertoires in COVID-19. For the study at large: Acute and convalescent COVID-19 samples came from the United States, Italy and Spain.

This clone was picked up a small number of times. TCRdb keeps only in-frame clones here, not all; method: immunoSEQ multiplex PCR. The sample lists around 240,000 clones, approximately 85% occurring once. V shed 6 bases and J 2 bases; nucleotides not matched to a gene: 4. Germline values: CDR1 MDHEN, CDR2 SYDVKM. This CDR3 is built from 14 residues. This chain uses TRBV28 with TRBJ1-5; 7 nucleotides agree with TRBD1. The sequence was collected from a man between 40 and 49 years old with acute or convalescent COVID-19. Source material: peripheral blood. CDR3 coding DNA: TGTGCCAGCAGGTCTCAGGGGGGCAATCAGCCCCAGCATTTT. It specifies CASRSQGGNQPQHF.